What follows is one T cell receptor beta chain and its context. In germline, CDR1 is SGDLS, CDR2 YYNGEE. The CDR3 is 14 amino acids. The V gene lost 0 bases and the J gene lost 7 bases, with 11 bases spanning the gap. The sample is drawn from a study of blood T cells in healthy people across ages. A second about 7 to 12 cycle PCR used barcoded and J-beta primers. TCRdb used MiXCR to reprocess the 5' RACE reads, holding one entry per CDR3 protein. Counted here are about 1,000,000 distinct CDR3 sequences, 45% occurring once; the ten biggest clones make up approximately 20%. Sequencing was carried out using blood. This clonotype was sampled from a woman aged 60 to 75 in good health. V usage is TRBV9 and J usage is TRBJ1-5; D uncertain. Written as DNA, the CDR3 is TGTGCCAGCAGCGTAGGGTCAGATATACAGCCCCAGCATTTT. This codes for CASSVGSDIQPQHF.